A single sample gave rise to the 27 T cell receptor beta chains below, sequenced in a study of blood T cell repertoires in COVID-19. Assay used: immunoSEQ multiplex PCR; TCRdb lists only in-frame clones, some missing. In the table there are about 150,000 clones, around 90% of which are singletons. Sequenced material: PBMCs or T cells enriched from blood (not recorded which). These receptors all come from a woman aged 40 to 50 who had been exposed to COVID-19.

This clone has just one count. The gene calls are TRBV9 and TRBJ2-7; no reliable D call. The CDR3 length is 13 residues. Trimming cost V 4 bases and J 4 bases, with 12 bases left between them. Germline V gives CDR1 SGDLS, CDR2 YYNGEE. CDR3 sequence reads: CASSYTDMYEQYF. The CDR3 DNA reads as TGTGCCAGCAGCTACACCGACATGTACGAGCAGTACTTC.

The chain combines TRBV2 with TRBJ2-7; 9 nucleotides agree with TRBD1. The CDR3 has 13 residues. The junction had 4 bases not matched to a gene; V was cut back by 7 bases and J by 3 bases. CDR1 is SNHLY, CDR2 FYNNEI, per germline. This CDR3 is CASTRDRDYEQYF. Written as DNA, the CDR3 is TGTGCCAGCACCCGGGACAGGGACTACGAGCAGTACTTC.

DNA for the CDR3: TGCGCCAGCAGCCAACCCGACAGGCCGAATCAGCCCCAGCATTTT. This translates into CASSQPDRPNQPQHF. The rearrangement uses TRBV4-1 and TRBJ1-5; TRBD1 is a possible D gene (6 bases). V lost 2 bases and J lost 4, with 12 bases in between. Germline V CDR1 and CDR2: MGHRA, YSYEKL. The CDR3 has 15 amino acids.

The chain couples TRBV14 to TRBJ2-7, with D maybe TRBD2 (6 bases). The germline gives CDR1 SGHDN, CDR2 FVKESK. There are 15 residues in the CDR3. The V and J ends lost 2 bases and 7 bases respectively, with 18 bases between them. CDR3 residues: CASSQKRSPAGEQYF. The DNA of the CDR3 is TGTGCCAGCAGCCAAAAGCGGAGTCCCGCGGGAGAGCAGTACTTC.

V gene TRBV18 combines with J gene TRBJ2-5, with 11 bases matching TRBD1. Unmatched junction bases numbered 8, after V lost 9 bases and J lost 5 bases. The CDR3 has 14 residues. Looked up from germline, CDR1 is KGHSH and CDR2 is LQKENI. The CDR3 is CASYRTGGYETQYF. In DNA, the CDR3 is TGTGCCAGTTATCGGACAGGGGGCTATGAGACCCAGTACTTC.

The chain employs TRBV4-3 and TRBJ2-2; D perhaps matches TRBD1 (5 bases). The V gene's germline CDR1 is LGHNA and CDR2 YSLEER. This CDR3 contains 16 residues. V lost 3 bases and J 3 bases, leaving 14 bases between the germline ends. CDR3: CASSQDVQGHTGELFF. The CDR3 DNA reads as TGCGCCAGCAGCCAGGACGTTCAGGGCCACACCGGGGAGCTGTTTTTT.

CDR3 nucleotides: TGTGCCAGCAGCTTATCGCGAGGGTCCTACGAGCAGTACTTC. The encoded protein is CASSLSRGSYEQYF. The rearrangement joins TRBV11-2 to TRBJ2-7; perhaps TRBD2 as D (5 bases). The CDR3 extends over 14 amino acids. Trimming pared 2 bases from V and 1 base from J, leaving 9 bases between. The V gene's germline CDR1 is SGHAT and CDR2 FQNNGV.

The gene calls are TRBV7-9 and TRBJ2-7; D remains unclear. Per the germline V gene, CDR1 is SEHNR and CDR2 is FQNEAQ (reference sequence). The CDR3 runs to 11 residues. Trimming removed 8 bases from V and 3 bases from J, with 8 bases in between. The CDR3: CASEQSYEQYF. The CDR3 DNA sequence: TGTGCCAGCGAACAGAGCTACGAGCAGTACTTC.

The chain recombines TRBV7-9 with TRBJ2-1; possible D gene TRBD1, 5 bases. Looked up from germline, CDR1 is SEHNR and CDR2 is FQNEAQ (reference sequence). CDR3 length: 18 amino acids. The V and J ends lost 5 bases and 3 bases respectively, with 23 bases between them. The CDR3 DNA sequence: TGTGCCAGCAGCCCAGGGAAAATGCGGCAGGGTCACTACAATGAGCAGTTCTTC. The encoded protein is CASSPGKMRQGHYNEQFF. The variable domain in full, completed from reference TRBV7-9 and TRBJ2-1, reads DTGVSQNPRHKITKRGQNVTFRCDPISEHNRLYWYRQTLGQGPEFLTYFQNEAQLEKSRLLSDRFSAERPKGSFSTLEIQRTEQGDSAMYLCASSPGKMRQGHYNEQFFGPGTRLTVL.

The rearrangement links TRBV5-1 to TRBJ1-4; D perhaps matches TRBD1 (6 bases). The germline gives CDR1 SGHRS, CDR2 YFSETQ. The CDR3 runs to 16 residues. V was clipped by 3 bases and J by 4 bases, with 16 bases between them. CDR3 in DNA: TGCGCCAGCAGCTCGGGGACAAGACGAAGTAATGAAAAACTGTTTTTT. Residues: CASSSGTRRSNEKLFF.

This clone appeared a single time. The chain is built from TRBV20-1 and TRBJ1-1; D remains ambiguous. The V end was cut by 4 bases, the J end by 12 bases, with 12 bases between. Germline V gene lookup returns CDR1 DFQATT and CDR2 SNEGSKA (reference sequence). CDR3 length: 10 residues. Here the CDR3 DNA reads TGCAGTGCTACGAGTCCAGGTTCTTTCTTT. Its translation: CSATSPGSFF.

CDR3 nucleotide sequence: TGTGCCAGCAGCTTGCTGGAGGGCTGGAGGAGGGAGCAGTACTTC. Its protein is CASSLLEGWRREQYF. The V call is TRBV5-6, the J call TRBJ2-7, with a weak D call TRBD2 (6 bases). V lost 1 base to trimming and J lost 7 bases, with 18 bases between them. In germline, CDR1 is SGHDT, CDR2 YYEEEE. This CDR3 is 15 amino acids long. The full variable domain, rest sourced from reference TRBV5-6 and TRBJ2-7, is DAGVTQSPTHLIKTRGQQVTLRCSPKSGHDTVSWYQQALGQGPQFIFQYYEEEERQRGNFPDRFSGHQFPNYSSELNVNALLLGDSALYLCASSLLEGWRREQYFGPGTRLTVT.

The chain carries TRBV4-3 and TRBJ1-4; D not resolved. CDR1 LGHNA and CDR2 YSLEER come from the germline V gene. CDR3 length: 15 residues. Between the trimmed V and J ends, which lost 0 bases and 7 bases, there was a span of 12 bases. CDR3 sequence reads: CASSQDPGSSEKLFF. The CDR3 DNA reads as TGCGCCAGCAGCCAAGACCCGGGTTCGAGTGAAAAACTGTTTTTT.

The CDR3: CASSKGTVGNTIYF. In DNA, the CDR3 is TGCGCCAGCAGCAAGGGGACAGTTGGAAACACCATATATTTT. This chain connects TRBV5-1 to TRBJ1-3; 7 nucleotides align to TRBD1. V gave up 4 bases and J gave up 3 bases; unmatched junction bases: 4. This CDR3 region has 14 residues. CDR1 and CDR2 from the germline V gene are SGHRS and YFSETQ.

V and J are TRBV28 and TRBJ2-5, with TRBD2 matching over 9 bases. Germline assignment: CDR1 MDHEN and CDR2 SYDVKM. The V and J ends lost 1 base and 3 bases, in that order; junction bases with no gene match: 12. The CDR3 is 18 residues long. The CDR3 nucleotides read TGTGCCAGCAGTTTATTTCTGGCGGGAGGGCCGATAGAAGAGACCCAGTACTTC. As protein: CASSLFLAGGPIEETQYF.

CDR3 in DNA: TGTGCCAGCAGCTTGGCCGAACGGGGGTATGGCTACACCTTC. Translation: CASSLAERGYGYTF. The V gene is TRBV5-6, the J gene TRBJ1-2; the D gene is possibly TRBD1 (5 bases). Germline CDR1 is SGHDT and CDR2 is YYEEEE. Trimming removed 0 bases from V and 5 bases from J, with 11 bases in between. The CDR3 loop spans 14 amino acids. Variable domain in full (rest from reference TRBV5-6 and TRBJ1-2): DAGVTQSPTHLIKTRGQQVTLRCSPKSGHDTVSWYQQALGQGPQFIFQYYEEEERQRGNFPDRFSGHQFPNYSSELNVNALLLGDSALYLCASSLAERGYGYTFGSGTRLTVV.

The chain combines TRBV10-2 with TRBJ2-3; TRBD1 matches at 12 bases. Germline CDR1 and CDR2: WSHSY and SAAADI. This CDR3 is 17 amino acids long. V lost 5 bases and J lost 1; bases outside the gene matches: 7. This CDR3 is CASSWDRGPRGTDTQYF. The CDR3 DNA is TGCGCCAGCAGTTGGGACAGGGGGCCTCGGGGCACAGATACGCAGTATTTT.

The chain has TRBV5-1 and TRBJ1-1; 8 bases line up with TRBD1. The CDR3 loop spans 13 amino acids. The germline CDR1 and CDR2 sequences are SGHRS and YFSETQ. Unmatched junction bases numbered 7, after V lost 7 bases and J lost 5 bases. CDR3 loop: CASGQGRETEAFF. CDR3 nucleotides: TGCGCCAGCGGACAGGGTCGGGAAACTGAAGCTTTCTTT.

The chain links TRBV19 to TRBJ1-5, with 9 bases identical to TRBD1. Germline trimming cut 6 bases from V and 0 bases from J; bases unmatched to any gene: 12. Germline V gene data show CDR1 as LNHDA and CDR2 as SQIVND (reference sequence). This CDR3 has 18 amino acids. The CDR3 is CASSRFRDRENSNQPQHF. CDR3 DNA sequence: TGTGCCAGTAGCCGCTTCCGGGACAGGGAAAATAGCAATCAGCCCCAGCATTTT.

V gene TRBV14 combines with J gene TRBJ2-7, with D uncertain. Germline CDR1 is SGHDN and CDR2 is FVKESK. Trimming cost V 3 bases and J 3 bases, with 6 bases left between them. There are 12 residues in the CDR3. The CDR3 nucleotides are TGTGCCAGCAGCCACTCGGTCTACGAGCAGTACTTC. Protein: CASSHSVYEQYF. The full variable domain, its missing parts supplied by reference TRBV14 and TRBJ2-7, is EAGVTQFPSHSVIEKGQTVTLRCDPISGHDNLYWYRRVMGKEIKFLLHFVKESKQDESGMPNNRFLAERTGGTYSTLKVQPAELEDSGVYFCASSHSVYEQYFGPGTRLTVT.

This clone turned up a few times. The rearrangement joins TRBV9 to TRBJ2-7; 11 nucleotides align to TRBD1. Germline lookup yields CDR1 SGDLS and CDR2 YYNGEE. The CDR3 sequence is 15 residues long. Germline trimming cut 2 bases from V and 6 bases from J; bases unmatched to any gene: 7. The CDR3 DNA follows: TGTGCCAGCAGCGTGGGGTCCGGGACAGGGGGCGAGCAGTACTTC. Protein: CASSVGSGTGGEQYF.

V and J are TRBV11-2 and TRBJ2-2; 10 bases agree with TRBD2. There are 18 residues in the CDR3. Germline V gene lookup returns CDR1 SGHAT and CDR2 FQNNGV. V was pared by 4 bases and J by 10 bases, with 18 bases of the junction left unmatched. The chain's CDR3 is CASSYQAVSSGSGEELFF. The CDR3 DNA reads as TGTGCCAGCAGCTATCAGGCGGTGTCTAGCGGGAGTGGGGAGGAGCTGTTTTTT.

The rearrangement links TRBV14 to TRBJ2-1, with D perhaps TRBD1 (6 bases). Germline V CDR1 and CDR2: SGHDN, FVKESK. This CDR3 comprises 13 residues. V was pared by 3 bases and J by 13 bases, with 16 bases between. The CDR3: CASSQDRLGRQFF. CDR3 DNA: TGTGCCAGCAGCCAGGACAGACTCGGTAGACAGTTCTTC.

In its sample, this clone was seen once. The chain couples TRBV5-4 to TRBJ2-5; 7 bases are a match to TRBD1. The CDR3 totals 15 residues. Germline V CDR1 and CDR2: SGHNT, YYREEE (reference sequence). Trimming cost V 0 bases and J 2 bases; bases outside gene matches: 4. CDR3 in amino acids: CASSLAGRGQETQYF. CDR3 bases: TGTGCCAGCAGCTTGGCTGGCAGGGGGCAAGAGACCCAGTACTTC.

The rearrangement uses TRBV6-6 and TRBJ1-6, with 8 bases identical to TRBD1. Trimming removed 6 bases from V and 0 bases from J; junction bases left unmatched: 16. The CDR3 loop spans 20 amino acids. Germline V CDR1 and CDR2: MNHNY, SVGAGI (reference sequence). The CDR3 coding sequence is TGTGCCAGCAGCCATGACAAACCGGGACAGGCGAGCTCCTATAATTCACCCCTCCACTTT. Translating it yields CASSHDKPGQASSYNSPLHF.

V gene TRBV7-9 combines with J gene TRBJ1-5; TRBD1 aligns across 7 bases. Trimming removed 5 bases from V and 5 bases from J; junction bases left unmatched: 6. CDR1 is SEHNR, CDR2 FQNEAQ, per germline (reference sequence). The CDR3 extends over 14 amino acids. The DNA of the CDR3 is TGTGCCAGCAGCGCCCGGGACAGCTATCAGCCCCAGCATTTT. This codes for CASSARDSYQPQHF.

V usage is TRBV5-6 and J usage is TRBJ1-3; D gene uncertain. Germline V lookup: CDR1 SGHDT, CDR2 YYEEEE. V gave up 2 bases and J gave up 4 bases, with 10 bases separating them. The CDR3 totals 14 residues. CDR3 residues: CASSFSETGNTIYF. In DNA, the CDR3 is TGTGCCAGCAGCTTTAGCGAAACCGGAAACACCATATATTTT.